The 22 T cell receptor beta chains given below trace back to one sample, sequenced in a study of glioma-infiltrating T cells. The iRepertoire nested amplicon-rescue multiplex PCR amplified TCR alpha and beta CDR3s from RNA. TCRdb independently ran MiXCR on the multiplex PCR reads; one entry per CDR3 protein. The sample has approximately 6,100 distinct CDR3 sequences, 35% to 50% seen once. Sequenced material: glioma tissue, nonneoplastic brain tissue, or PBMCs (not recorded which). Source of these receptors: a human donor with low-grade glioma or glioblastoma, undergoing nonglioma brain surgery, or in good health (not recorded which).

This clonotype ranks as medium-sized (0.01 to 0.1%). J is TRBJ1-5 and V is TRBV28, with D hard to call. Germline CDR1 reads MDHEN; CDR2 reads SYDVKM. There are 14 residues in the CDR3. V was clipped by 3 bases and J by 3 bases, with 9 bases between them. The CDR3 reads CASSLAGVNQPQHF. The CDR3 region has the DNA TGTGCCAGCAGTTTGGCCGGAGTCAATCAGCCCCAGCATTTT.

V gene TRBV4-1 combines with J gene TRBJ1-1; tentatively, D is TRBD1 (5 bases). Trimming removed 3 bases from V and 7 bases from J, with 6 bases in between. CDR3 size: 11 residues. Germline lookup yields CDR1 MGHRA and CDR2 YSYEKL. Written as DNA, the CDR3 is TGCGCCAGCAGCCAGGGGGTTGAAGCTTTCTTT. This encodes CASSQGVEAFF.

This clonotype has at least ten counts. The chain carries TRBV18 and TRBJ2-5; D not certain. V shed 3 bases and J shed 2 bases, with 7 bases lying between them. The CDR3 length is 13 residues. CDR1 is KGHSH and CDR2 is LQKENI in the germline V gene. The chain's CDR3 is CASSPRRQETQYF. CDR3 coding DNA: TGTGCCAGCTCACCCCGCAGACAAGAGACCCAGTACTTC.

By its share, this clonotype is medium-sized. This chain joins TRBV20-1 and TRBJ2-5; no definite D call. The CDR3 length is 12 residues. The germline CDR1 and CDR2 sequences are DFQATT and SNEGSKA (reference sequence). CDR3 amino acids: CSLPGSGETQYF. CDR3 in DNA: TGCAGCCTTCCGGGCTCCGGAGAGACCCAGTACTTC.

Judged by abundance, this clonotype is medium-sized (0.01 to 0.1%). The chain couples TRBV4-1 to TRBJ2-6, with D unresolved. The germline V gene encodes CDR1 MGHRA and CDR2 YSYEKL. The CDR3 runs to 16 residues. V gave up 0 bases and J gave up 0 bases, with 6 bases separating them. CDR3 coding DNA: TGCGCCAGCAGCCAAGATTGGAGCTCTGGGGCCAACGTCCTGACTTTC. Protein: CASSQDWSSGANVLTF.

This clonotype is labeled as medium-sized. This rearrangement joins TRBV27 to TRBJ2-1; D gene uncertain. The CDR3 totals 13 residues. The germline gives CDR1 MNHEY, CDR2 SMNVEV (reference sequence). V lost 3 bases to trimming and J lost 6 bases, with 9 bases between them. The CDR3 DNA sequence: TGTGCCAGCAGTTTGGGTGTTGGCAATGAGCAGTTCTTC. This sequence encodes CASSLGVGNEQFF.

This clonotype is labeled medium-sized. The chain is built from TRBV28 and TRBJ1-5; D is undetermined. Germline CDR1 is MDHEN and CDR2 is SYDVKM. The CDR3 extends over 13 amino acids. V was pared by 3 bases and J by 7 bases, with 10 bases between. CDR3 DNA: TGTGCCAGCAGTTTGTCGCAGAACCAGCCCCAGCATTTT. Protein: CASSLSQNQPQHF.

This clonotype rates as medium-sized. The CDR3 region has the DNA TGTGCCAGCAGTGATCTGGCAGGTTATAGCAATCAGCCCCAGCATTTT. Translated, it gives CASSDLAGYSNQPQHF. The rearrangement uses TRBV6-1 and TRBJ1-5, with unresolved D. The CDR3 loop spans 16 amino acids. CDR1 is MNHNS and CDR2 is SASEGT in the germline V gene. The V end lost 3 bases, the J end lost 0 bases, and 12 bases lay between the germline ends.

By proportion, this clonotype is medium-sized. The chain is built from TRBV6-2 or TRBV6-3 and TRBJ2-7; 10 positions agree with TRBD2. Germline assignment: CDR1 MNHEY and CDR2 SVGEGT. The CDR3 is 14 amino acids. After removal of 6 bases from V and 3 bases from J, the junction contained 5 bases not matched to a gene. For the CDR3, the DNA is TGTGCCAGCAGGGGTAGCGGGAGGAACTACGAGCAGTACTTC. Protein sequence: CASRGSGRNYEQYF.

This clonotype is deemed medium-sized. V gene TRBV3-1 combines with J gene TRBJ1-1; D is unresolved. V was clipped by 4 bases and J by 0 bases, with 12 bases between them. The CDR3 spans 15 residues. CDR1 LGHDT and CDR2 YNNKEL come from the germline V gene (reference sequence). The CDR3 bases are TGTGCCAGCAGCCCCCCGGTCGGGATGAACACTGAAGCTTTCTTT. Its translation is CASSPPVGMNTEAFF.

This clonotype has more than one count but fewer than ten. The V and J genes are TRBV13 and TRBJ2-1; TRBD2 aligns across 10 bases. The CDR3 runs 16 residues. The germline V gene has CDR1 PRHDT and CDR2 FYEKMQ (reference sequence). V was clipped by 7 bases and J by 7 bases; unmatched bases: 13. The CDR3 bases are TGTGCCAGCAACGTCCTGACTAGCGGGTTCTTTAATGAGCAGTTCTTC. It yields the protein CASNVLTSGFFNEQFF.

This clonotype is judged medium-sized (0.01 to 0.1%). The chain uses TRBV7-9 and TRBJ1-2; no clear D. The CDR3 sequence is 16 residues long. Germline CDR1 and CDR2: SEHNR and FQNEAQ (reference sequence). Trimming cost V 3 bases and J 5 bases, with 19 bases left between them. The CDR3 is CASSLGPEGRGYGYTF. The CDR3 nucleotides read TGTGCCAGCAGCTTGGGTCCGGAAGGGAGAGGTTATGGCTACACCTTC.

The chain combines TRBV29-1 with TRBJ2-5; D remains unclear. This CDR3 comprises 12 residues. Germline CDR1 reads SQVTM; CDR2 reads ANQGSEA. The V gene lost 0 bases and the J gene lost 5 bases, with 7 bases spanning the gap. CDR3 bases: TGCAGCGTTGAAGAGGTTCGGGAGACCCAGTACTTC. Protein: CSVEEVRETQYF.

V usage is TRBV6-6 and J usage is TRBJ2-5; a weak D match, TRBD2 (5 bases). V was pared by 3 bases and J by 4 bases, with 12 bases between. Germline loops: CDR1 MNHNY, CDR2 SVGAGI (reference sequence). CDR3 length: 14 residues. The CDR3 DNA sequence: TGTGCCAGCAGTTATCCCGATGAGGGAGAGACCCAGTACTTC. Encoded protein: CASSYPDEGETQYF.

This clonotype is medium-sized within its sample. This chain links TRBV28 with TRBJ1-3; D is possibly TRBD1 (6 bases). The CDR3 contains 15 residues. Germline V gene lookup returns CDR1 MDHEN and CDR2 SYDVKM. The V and J ends lost 10 bases and 0 bases respectively, with 16 bases between them. The DNA for the CDR3 is TGTGCCACGGAGGACAGCCTCGCCTCTGGAAACACCATATATTTT. Its protein is CATEDSLASGNTIYF.

The chain couples TRBV3-1 to TRBJ2-3; D is possibly TRBD2 (7 bases). V lost 1 base, J lost 5 bases, and 13 bases lay in between. CDR1 is LGHDT and CDR2 is YNNKEL in the germline V gene (reference sequence). The CDR3 runs to 15 residues. The chain's CDR3 is CASSQGGGAEDTQYF. The CDR3 DNA sequence: TGTGCCAGCAGCCAAGGGGGGGGGGCCGAAGATACGCAGTATTTT.

This clonotype rates as medium-sized. The V call is TRBV20-1, the J call TRBJ2-2, with 9 bases identical to TRBD2. With 5 bases clipped from V and 3 bases from J, the junction kept 10 bases outside the gene matches. This CDR3 comprises 16 residues. Per germline, CDR1 DFQATT and CDR2 SNEGSKA (reference sequence). The CDR3: CSAYSSAGGYTGELFF. DNA for the CDR3: TGCAGTGCTTACTCCTCAGCGGGAGGCTACACCGGGGAGCTGTTTTTT.

This clonotype was detected only a few times. The rearrangement uses TRBV5-1 and TRBJ1-1, with D hard to call. The CDR3 has 17 residues. Germline CDR1 is SGHRS and CDR2 is YFSETQ. The V gene lost 6 bases and the J gene lost 2 bases, with 23 bases spanning the gap. The CDR3 is CASKGGNGARLNTEAFF. In DNA, the CDR3 is TGCGCCAGCAAGGGTGGGAATGGTGCAAGATTAAACACTGAAGCTTTCTTT.

CDR3 nucleotides: TGTGCCAGCGGCCCTGGGACAGGGTTCGAGCAGTACTTC. Amino acid sequence: CASGPGTGFEQYF. The rearrangement links TRBV6-5 to TRBJ2-7; 9 bases map to TRBD1. Germline lookup yields CDR1 MNHEY and CDR2 SVGAGI. V was clipped by 8 bases and J by 6 bases; unmatched bases: 8. The CDR3 is made up of 13 amino acids.

Note on this clonotype: This could be a read error, since a much larger clone is one nucleotide away. The gene calls are TRBV30 and TRBJ2-1; TRBD2 matches 10 bases. Germline V CDR1 and CDR2: GTSNPN, SVGIG (reference sequence). V shed 1 base and J 6 bases; nucleotides not matched to a gene: 12. The CDR3 has 17 amino acids. This CDR3 reads CAWSGSSGSLGANEQFF. The DNA of the CDR3 is TGTGCCTGGAGTGGTTCTAGCGGGAGCTTAGGGGCCAATGAGCAGTTCTTC.

With regard to this clonotype: One base away lies a much larger clone, so this may be a sequencing read error. The gene calls are TRBV9 and TRBJ1-5; D might be TRBD1 (5 bases). CDR3 length equals 13 residues. Germline V gene data show CDR1 as SGDLS and CDR2 as YYNGEE. V was clipped by 1 base and J by 7 bases, with 9 bases between them. The CDR3 DNA reads TGTGCCAGCAGCGTATTAAAGGGGCAGCCCCAGCATTTT. Translated: CASSVLKGQPQHF.

The CDR3 bases are TGCAGTGCTATTCCTCTCGGTCGGACAGGGGTCAGCTACACCTTC. It encodes CSAIPLGRTGVSYTF. V usage is TRBV20-1 and J usage is TRBJ1-2; TRBD1 agrees at 9 bases. V lost 4 bases to trimming and J lost 9 bases; unmatched junction nucleotides: 15. Germline loops: CDR1 DFQATT, CDR2 SNEGSKA (reference sequence). There are 15 residues in the CDR3.